One and the same sample provided the 20 T cell receptor beta chains below, sequenced in a study of post-analysis software for immune sequencing data. Study results and caveats: Compared with controls, patients had more of 4 to 6 TRBV segments, including TRBV5-6, TRBV5-1 and TRBV20-1.

Carried by the TCR beta cDNA libraries were unique molecular identifiers. TCRdb analysed the PCR reads with MiXCR anew, one entry per CDR3 protein. The profile shows under 900,000 distinct CDR3 sequences, about 50% of them singletons. These TCRs are of unknown antigen specificity. Sample: blood. These receptor sequences come from a girl aged 10 to 17 with multiple sclerosis.

This sequence joins TRBV27 and TRBJ2-5, with 9 bases that match TRBD2. The J call could be wrong; TRBJ2-7 is a better fit for the DNA end. The CDR3 is 15 residues long. CDR1 is MNHEY, CDR2 SMNVEV, per germline (reference sequence). For the CDR3, the DNA is TGTGCCAGCGGCTCTCTGGGCCTAGCGGGATACGAGCAGTACTTC. Amino acid sequence: CASGSLGLAGYEQYF.

As regards this clonotype: An end of the junction differs from the germline gene, which may be a read error. The chain employs TRBV15 and TRBJ2-4; D uncertain. CDR1 and CDR2 from the germline V gene are LNHNV and YYDKDF (reference sequence). The length of the CDR3 is 12 residues. CDR3 sequence reads: CATKAHNYEQDF. For the CDR3, the DNA is TGTGCCACCAAAGCGCACAACTATGAGCAGGACTTC.

This clonotype was seen only a few times. The chain couples TRBV15 to TRBJ2-7; tentatively, D is TRBD2 (6 bases). This CDR3 comprises 14 residues. Per the germline V gene, CDR1 is LNHNV and CDR2 is YYDKDF (reference sequence). V dropped 5 bases and J dropped 4 bases, with 15 bases sitting between them. The CDR3 DNA sequence: TGTGCCACCAGCCTAGAGCAGGAGGGGTACGAGCAGTACTTC. This gives the protein CATSLEQEGYEQYF.

The J gene is TRBJ2-1, the V gene TRBV24-1; 11 bases agree with TRBD2. Germline CDR1 is KGHDR and CDR2 is SFDVKD. Unmatched junction bases numbered 6, after V lost 3 bases and J lost 6 bases. The CDR3 sequence is 16 residues long. CDR3 loop: CATSDPLAGASNEQFF. CDR3 coding DNA: TGTGCCACCAGTGATCCACTAGCGGGGGCCTCCAATGAGCAGTTCTTC.

The J gene is TRBJ2-1, the V gene TRBV20-1; D gene unclear. V lost 5 bases and J lost 7, with 15 bases in between. Germline V gene lookup returns CDR1 DFQATT and CDR2 SNEGSKA (reference sequence). CDR3 length: 13 residues. CDR3 in amino acids: CSAYSTPSNEQFF. The CDR3 DNA sequence: TGCAGTGCTTATTCGACTCCCTCAAATGAGCAGTTCTTC.

This clonotype turned up a few times. The J gene is TRBJ1-2, the V gene TRBV7-2; 9 nucleotides match TRBD1. CDR3 length: 15 residues. The germline gives CDR1 SGHTA, CDR2 FQGNSA. Trimming removed 5 bases from V and 5 bases from J; junction bases left unmatched: 9. The CDR3 spells CASSQPGTGRYGYTF. Here the CDR3 DNA reads TGTGCCAGCAGCCAGCCCGGGACAGGGAGGTATGGCTACACCTTC.

CDR3 protein: CASTSYREFYGYTF. The CDR3 nucleotides are TGCGCCAGCACTTCCTACAGGGAGTTCTATGGCTACACCTTC. V usage is TRBV4-1 and J usage is TRBJ1-2; D perhaps matches TRBD1 (6 bases). The germline V gene encodes CDR1 MGHRA and CDR2 YSYEKL. V lost 7 bases and J lost 4, with 16 bases in between. CDR3 length: 14 amino acids.

The chain combines TRBV20-1 with TRBJ2-7, with D perhaps TRBD1 or TRBD2 (5 bases each). Germline assignment: CDR1 DFQATT and CDR2 SNEGSKA (reference sequence). CDR3 length: 14 amino acids. The V end lost 2 bases, the J end lost 0 bases, and 11 bases lay between the germline ends. This CDR3 reads CSARPRDASYEQYF. The CDR3 bases are TGCAGTGCTAGACCCCGGGACGCCTCCTACGAGCAGTACTTC.

The chain employs TRBV5-1 and TRBJ1-2; D may be TRBD1 (6 bases). V dropped 5 bases and J dropped 4 bases, with 15 bases sitting between them. The CDR3 spans 14 residues. Germline assignment: CDR1 SGHRS and CDR2 YFSETQ. The CDR3 sequence is CASRSRDTGYGYTF. CDR3 in DNA: TGCGCCAGCAGGAGTCGGGACACCGGCTATGGCTACACCTTC.

This clonotype has a handful of counts. This chain joins TRBV4-1 and TRBJ2-7; possible D gene TRBD1, 6 bases. Germline CDR1 MGHRA, CDR2 YSYEKL. Trimming cost V 0 bases and J 2 bases, with 11 bases left between them. CDR3 length: 15 residues. In DNA, the CDR3 is TGCGCCAGCAGCCAAGATCTCACAGGGCCCTACGAGCAGTACTTC. This encodes CASSQDLTGPYEQYF.

This CDR3 is CSASSAAAGSSYNSPLHF. The DNA of the CDR3 is TGCAGTGCTAGTAGCGCGGCGGCAGGGAGCTCCTATAATTCACCCCTCCACTTT. This chain uses TRBV20-1 with TRBJ1-6, with D possibly being TRBD1 (5 bases). The CDR3 is 18 amino acids. V lost 3 bases to trimming and J lost 0 bases, with 18 bases between them. The germline CDR1 and CDR2 sequences are DFQATT and SNEGSKA (reference sequence).

This clonotype was seen only a few times. The gene calls are TRBV14 and TRBJ2-5; no firm D call. Germline V lookup: CDR1 SGHDN, CDR2 FVKESK. Trimming cost V 5 bases and J 2 bases, with 9 bases left between them. CDR3 length: 13 residues. The CDR3 sequence: CASSTIAQETQYF. The CDR3 nucleotides read TGTGCCAGCAGCACCATAGCACAAGAGACCCAGTACTTC. The whole variable domain, filled in from reference TRBV14 and TRBJ2-5, reads EAGVTQFPSHSVIEKGQTVTLRCDPISGHDNLYWYRRVMGKEIKFLLHFVKESKQDESGMPNNRFLAERTGGTYSTLKVQPAELEDSGVYFCASSTIAQETQYFGPGTRLLVL.

The chain combines TRBV13 with TRBJ2-1; 9 bases line up with TRBD2. This CDR3 region has 14 residues. Germline V gives CDR1 PRHDT, CDR2 FYEKMQ (reference sequence). Germline trimming cut 7 bases from V and 7 bases from J; bases unmatched to any gene: 8. DNA of the CDR3: TGTGCCAGCATACGCGCGGGGGGGAGAAATGAGCAGTTCTTC. As protein: CASIRAGGRNEQFF. The full variable domain, completed using reference TRBV13 and TRBJ2-1, is AAGVIQSPRHLIKEKRETATLKCYPIPRHDTVYWYQQGPGQDPQFLISFYEKMQSDKGSIPDRFSAQQFSDYHSELNMSSLELGDSALYFCASIRAGGRNEQFFGPGTRLTVL.

This clonotype was detected only a few times. The chain carries TRBV15 and TRBJ1-1; D is uncertain. Germline values: CDR1 LNHNV, CDR2 YYDKDF (reference sequence). The CDR3 extends over 14 amino acids. V dropped 0 bases and J dropped 2 bases, with 7 bases sitting between them. CDR3 sequence reads: CATSRDYRNTEAFF. CDR3 sequence (DNA): TGTGCCACCAGCAGAGATTACAGAAACACTGAAGCTTTCTTT.

This chain joins TRBV15 and TRBJ2-1, with TRBD2 identical over 9 bases. Per germline, CDR1 LNHNV and CDR2 YYDKDF (reference sequence). CDR3 length: 17 residues. J gave up 7 bases and V 2 bases, and 12 bases lay outside the gene matches. The CDR3 loop is CATSRQWSGLAGNEQFF. The DNA for the CDR3 is TGTGCCACCAGCAGACAATGGTCGGGACTAGCTGGGAATGAGCAGTTCTTC.

This clonotype has a handful of counts. This chain links TRBV11-2 with TRBJ1-2; no reliable D call. Deletions cut 7 bases from V and 7 bases from J, with 13 bases between. The CDR3 has 12 amino acids. CDR1 SGHAT and CDR2 FQNNGV come from the germline V gene. The CDR3 here is CASTTGGPGYTF. The CDR3 nucleotides read TGTGCCAGCACCACCGGCGGCCCTGGCTACACCTTC. Complete variable domain (other parts from reference TRBV11-2 and TRBJ1-2): EAGVAQSPRYKIIEKRQSVAFWCNPISGHATLYWYQQILGQGPKLLIQFQNNGVVDDSQLPKDRFSAERLKGVDSTLKIQPAKLEDSAVYLCASTTGGPGYTFGSGTRLTVV.

Regarding this clonotype: Possible read error: a much larger clone is one base away. This chain joins TRBV4-2 and TRBJ2-5, with 9 bases aligning to TRBD1. CDR3 length: 18 residues. The germline CDR1 and CDR2 sequences are LGHNA and YNFKEQ. J gave up 11 bases and V 2 bases, and 21 bases lay outside the gene matches. This CDR3 reads CASSQPTTGTGKGNEQYF. The CDR3 nucleotides are TGTGCCAGCAGCCAACCAACCACCGGGACAGGGAAGGGAAATGAGCAGTACTTC.

Here the CDR3 DNA reads TGCGCCAGCAGCTTTTGGAGAGACAATGAGCAGTTCTTC. It specifies CASSFWRDNEQFF. The chain carries TRBV5-1 and TRBJ2-1; D uncertain. The CDR3 sequence is 13 residues long. The germline V gene has CDR1 SGHRS and CDR2 YFSETQ. The V end was cut by 2 bases, the J end by 5 bases, with 8 bases between. The full variable domain, in which reference TRBV5-1 and TRBJ2-1 provide the parts outside the CDR3, is KAGVTQTPRYLIKTRGQQVTLSCSPISGHRSVSWYQQTPGQGLQFLFEYFSETQRNKGNFPGRFSGRQFSNSRSEMNVSTLELGDSALYLCASSFWRDNEQFFGPGTRLTVL.

This chain connects TRBV14 to TRBJ2-6, with D possibly TRBD1 on 5 matching bases. Germline V gene data show CDR1 as SGHDN and CDR2 as FVKESK. The CDR3 has 16 residues. The germline V and J ends were trimmed by 0 bases and 2 bases, with 8 bases remaining between them. CDR3 nucleotides: TGTGCCAGCAGCCAAGATCTGGGGCCTGGGGCCAACGTCCTGACTTTC. Its protein is CASSQDLGPGANVLTF. The entire variable domain, with the rest obtained from reference TRBV14 and TRBJ2-6, is as follows: EAGVTQFPSHSVIEKGQTVTLRCDPISGHDNLYWYRRVMGKEIKFLLHFVKESKQDESGMPNNRFLAERTGGTYSTLKVQPAELEDSGVYFCASSQDLGPGANVLTFGAGSRLTVL.

This clonotype has more than one count but fewer than ten. The chain recombines TRBV6-1 with TRBJ1-5; 9 nucleotides agree with TRBD1. This CDR3 has 19 residues. The V segment lost 5 bases and the J segment 1 base; nucleotides outside the gene matches: 15. The germline gives CDR1 MNHNS, CDR2 SASEGT. CDR3 DNA sequence: TGTGCCAGCAGTCCAACCGGGACAGGGACTCTCCCCAGCAATCAGCCCCAGCATTTT. It specifies CASSPTGTGTLPSNQPQHF.